Sequencing of this TCR beta chain was carried out in a study of T cells after yellow fever vaccination. General observations from the study: The study found a weaker secondary response that peaked faster, day 5 versus 15.

TCRdb used MiXCR to reprocess the 5' RACE reads, holding one entry per CDR3 protein. The sample includes under 150,000 distinct CDR3 sequences, roughly 15% of them seen just once. To note about this clonotype: Its antigen is still unknown.

This CDR3 is 14 amino acids long. The germline CDR1 and CDR2 sequences are SGHDT and YYEEEE. V shed 4 bases and J 2 bases; nucleotides not matched to a gene: 5. The sequencing used CD8+ T cells sorted from PBMCs, collected 5 days after the yellow fever booster vaccination. This receptor was obtained from a man younger than 35 who received the YFV17D yellow fever vaccine. This chain connects TRBV5-6 to TRBJ2-7, with 8 bases that match TRBD1. CDR3 region: CASSETGEAYEQYV. The CDR3 bases are TGTGCCAGCAGCGAGACAGGGGAGGCCTACGAGCAGTACGTC.